Here is one TCR beta chain with its context. Its antigen is still unknown. The data are from a study of CD8 T cells in ankylosing spondylitis. Study observations and caveats: There was a TCR beta motif, made of several highly homologous variants, that appeared characteristic of ankylosing spondylitis blood. Enrichment of disease-linked clones was reportedly significant in matched ankylosing spondylitis synovial fluid.

Trimming cost V 5 bases and J 3 bases; bases outside gene matches: 9. This CDR3 has 15 residues. Germline V gene data show CDR1 as SGHTA and CDR2 as FQGNSA. MiXCR was run by TCRdb on the 5' RACE reads, yielding one entry per CDR3 protein. The sample yields 800,000 to 900,000 distinct CDR3 sequences, about 12% seen once. The V call is TRBV7-2, the J call TRBJ1-2, with 7 positions matching TRBD1. This TCR derives from a male donor with ankylosing spondylitis. What was sequenced was blood, either unsorted or a sorted T cell fraction (not recorded which). This chain's CDR3 is CASSPAPTGYYGYTF. The CDR3 region has the DNA TGTGCCAGCAGCCCGGCCCCGACAGGGTACTATGGCTACACCTTC.